This T cell receptor beta chain was profiled in a study of blood T cell repertoires in COVID-19. Method: immunoSEQ multiplex PCR; TCRdb's copy keeps in-frame clones and lacks some. In the table there are 59,000 or so clones, about 86% of which are singletons. This CDR3 is built from 14 residues. V was cut by 5 bases and J by 4 bases, with 11 bases left in between. Germline CDR1 reads KGHSH; CDR2 reads LQKENI. The gene calls are TRBV18 and TRBJ1-4; possible D gene TRBD1, 6 bases. The sequence was collected from a woman aged 80 or over with active or convalescent COVID-19. Sequencing was performed on peripheral blood. This CDR3 is CASSFGQNNEKLFF. In nucleotides, the CDR3 is TGTGCCAGCTCATTCGGACAGAATAATGAAAAACTGTTTTTT.